The T cell receptor beta chain under discussion was sequenced for a study of blood T cells in healthy people across ages. The second PCR ran about 6 to 11 cycles with a sample-barcoded 5' primer and J-beta primers. Unique molecular identifiers of 12 random nucleotides labeled each cDNA. TCRdb processed the 5' RACE reads anew with MiXCR; each CDR3 protein has one entry. The data contain more than 450,000 distinct CDR3 sequences, about 26% of them singletons. This clonotype was counted only a few times. Its target is not known. Findings of the study overall: In the absence of known donor CMV status, changes in expanded clonotypes were possibly confounded. Diversity was estimated from one million T cells, and these estimates were considered underestimates.

Separately, the same data were catalogued under a study of T cells of mothers and their children.

The clonotype was recovered from a boy between 2 and 10 years old in good health. The material sequenced was blood.

DNA for the CDR3: TGTGCCAGCAGTTTAATGGGAGGCAGTGAAAAACTGTTTTTT. Protein: CASSLMGGSEKLFF. J is TRBJ1-4 and V is TRBV27; no definite D call. The CDR3 is 14 residues long. Trimming removed 2 bases at V and 7 bases at J, with 11 bases between. CDR1 is MNHEY and CDR2 is SMNVEV in the germline V gene (reference sequence).